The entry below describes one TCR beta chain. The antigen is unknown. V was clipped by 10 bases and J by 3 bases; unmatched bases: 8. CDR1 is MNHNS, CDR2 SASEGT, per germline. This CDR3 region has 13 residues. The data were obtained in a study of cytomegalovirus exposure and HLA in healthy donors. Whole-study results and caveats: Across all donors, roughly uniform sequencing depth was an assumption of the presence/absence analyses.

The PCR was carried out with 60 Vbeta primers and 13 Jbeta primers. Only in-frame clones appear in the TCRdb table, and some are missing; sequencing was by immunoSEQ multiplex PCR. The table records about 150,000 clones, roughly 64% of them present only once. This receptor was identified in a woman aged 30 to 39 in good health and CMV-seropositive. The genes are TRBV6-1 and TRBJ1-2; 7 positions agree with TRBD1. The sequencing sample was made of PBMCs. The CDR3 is CAIKGATHYGYTF. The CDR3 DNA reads TGTGCCATCAAGGGGGCTACACACTATGGCTACACCTTC.